These 27 T cell receptor beta chains originate from one sample sequenced in a study of cytomegalovirus exposure and HLA in healthy donors. Generated by immunoSEQ multiplex PCR, the TCRdb table keeps only in-frame clones and is missing some. The table shows 150,000 to 200,000 clones, with roughly 90% occurring only once. Sample: PBMCs. These receptors originate from a woman aged 18-29 years in good health and CMV-seronegative.

The CDR3 protein is CASSLGQGGEAFF. The CDR3 DNA follows: TGCGCCAGCAGCTTGGGACAGGGCGGTGAAGCTTTCTTT. The chain uses TRBV5-1 and TRBJ1-1, with 7 bases matching TRBD1. With 0 bases clipped from V and 7 bases from J, the junction kept 3 bases outside the gene matches. CDR1 is SGHRS and CDR2 is YFSETQ in the germline V gene. The CDR3 is made up of 13 amino acids. Variable domain in full (rest from reference TRBV5-1 and TRBJ1-1): KAGVTQTPRYLIKTRGQQVTLSCSPISGHRSVSWYQQTPGQGLQFLFEYFSETQRNKGNFPGRFSGRQFSNSRSEMNVSTLELGDSALYLCASSLGQGGEAFFGQGTRLTVV.

This chain connects TRBV11-2 to TRBJ1-1; D is undetermined. CDR1 and CDR2 (germline): SGHAT, FQNNGV. CDR3 length: 15 amino acids. V was cut by 4 bases and J by 1 base, with 13 bases left in between. CDR3 sequence (DNA): TGTGCCAGCAGCTCCCCCTCCCAGGCGAACACTGAAGCTTTCTTT. Translating gives CASSSPSQANTEAFF.

The chain joins TRBV9 to TRBJ2-1, with a possible D match to TRBD2 (7 bases). CDR3 length equals 15 residues. Germline V gene lookup returns CDR1 SGDLS and CDR2 YYNGEE. V gave up 4 bases and J gave up 8 bases, with 19 bases separating them. DNA for the CDR3: TGTGCCAGCAGCCTTGGGGGGGCCACGGGATATGAGCAGTTCTTC. It encodes CASSLGGATGYEQFF.

The chain couples TRBV27 to TRBJ1-1, with 7 positions matching TRBD1. This CDR3 has 14 residues. Trimming removed 3 bases from V and 5 bases from J; junction bases left unmatched: 6. Germline lookup yields CDR1 MNHEY and CDR2 SMNVEV (reference sequence). CDR3 loop: CASSLGTAVTEAFF. The CDR3, as DNA: TGTGCCAGCAGTTTGGGGACAGCCGTAACTGAAGCTTTCTTT.

This chain links TRBV9 with TRBJ1-1; D gene unclear. Germline-derived CDR1 and CDR2 are SGDLS and YYNGEE. With 6 bases removed from V and 5 bases from J, the gap between germline ends came to 23 bases. This CDR3 contains 16 residues. CDR3 loop: CASTPGVRRDTTEAFF. CDR3 in DNA: TGTGCCAGCACCCCCGGTGTGAGGAGGGATACGACTGAAGCTTTCTTT.

This chain joins TRBV11-2 and TRBJ2-3, with a tentative D call TRBD1 (6 bases). V lost 3 bases to trimming and J lost 2 bases, with 9 bases between them. The CDR3 totals 14 residues. Germline values: CDR1 SGHAT, CDR2 FQNNGV. CDR3 bases: TGTGCCAGCAGCTTTGACAGGTTCACAGATACGCAGTATTTT. Translated: CASSFDRFTDTQYF. Complete variable domain (other parts from reference TRBV11-2 and TRBJ2-3): EAGVAQSPRYKIIEKRQSVAFWCNPISGHATLYWYQQILGQGPKLLIQFQNNGVVDDSQLPKDRFSAERLKGVDSTLKIQPAKLEDSAVYLCASSFDRFTDTQYFGPGTRLTVL.

V usage is TRBV5-4 and J usage is TRBJ1-1; D uncertain. Germline loops: CDR1 SGHNT, CDR2 YYREEE (reference sequence). The CDR3 runs to 14 residues. With 2 bases removed from V and 10 bases from J, the gap between germline ends came to 18 bases. CDR3 sequence (DNA): TGTGCCAGCAGCTTAGGCAGAAAAGGCGGGGTAGCTTTCTTT. Amino acids: CASSLGRKGGVAFF.

The rearrangement joins TRBV19 to TRBJ1-5; the match to TRBD1 covers 9 bases. J gave up 5 bases and V 5 bases, and 7 bases lay outside the gene matches. CDR1 LNHDA and CDR2 SQIVND come from the germline V gene (reference sequence). The CDR3 sequence is 15 residues long. CDR3 DNA sequence: TGTGCCAGTAGTTTGGACAGGGGCGAATATCAGCCCCAGCATTTT. It encodes CASSLDRGEYQPQHF.

The chain recombines TRBV7-9 with TRBJ2-3; a possible D gene is TRBD2 (6 bases). V lost 4 bases to trimming and J lost 1 base, with 12 bases between them. The CDR3 contains 15 residues. The germline V gene encodes CDR1 SEHNR and CDR2 FQNEAQ (reference sequence). In DNA, the CDR3 is TGTGCCAGCAGCTCTTCTAGCGCCCGCACAGATACGCAGTATTTT. Translated, it gives CASSSSSARTDTQYF. The variable domain in full, completed from reference TRBV7-9 and TRBJ2-3, reads DTGVSQNPRHKITKRGQNVTFRCDPISEHNRLYWYRQTLGQGPEFLTYFQNEAQLEKSRLLSDRFSAERPKGSFSTLEIQRTEQGDSAMYLCASSSSSARTDTQYFGPGTRLTVL.

The chain joins TRBV5-1 to TRBJ1-1; D unresolved. The V end was cut by 5 bases, the J end by 2 bases, with 19 bases between. CDR1 SGHRS and CDR2 YFSETQ come from the germline V gene. The CDR3 extends over 16 amino acids. The CDR3 reads CASREIAGSSNTEAFF. Here the CDR3 DNA reads TGCGCCAGCAGGGAAATTGCGGGGAGCTCCAACACTGAAGCTTTCTTT.

This clone was picked up a small number of times. The V call is TRBV5-6, the J call TRBJ1-2; D is possibly TRBD1 (5 bases). The CDR3 is made up of 16 amino acids. Germline V gives CDR1 SGHDT, CDR2 YYEEEE. V was cut by 0 bases and J by 4 bases, with 16 bases left in between. The CDR3 bases are TGTGCCAGCAGCTTGGGCGGGACGGGGATGGGCTATGGCTACACCTTC. This gives the protein CASSLGGTGMGYGYTF.

In this sample, this clone turned up a few times. The chain links TRBV10-3 to TRBJ1-5, with TRBD1 matching 7 bases. The CDR3 length is 14 residues. The V gene end was trimmed by 5 bases and the J gene end by 2 bases; junction bases not matched to a gene: 3. Germline CDR1 ENHRY, CDR2 SYGVKD. The CDR3 loop reads CAISKTGGNQPQHF. CDR3 DNA: TGTGCCATCAGTAAAACAGGGGGCAATCAGCCCCAGCATTTT.

The chain carries TRBV6-1 and TRBJ2-7, with TRBD1 matching 8 bases. Trimming at V came to 0 bases and at J to 5 bases, leaving 9 bases not matched to a gene. There are 16 residues in the CDR3. The germline V gene has CDR1 MNHNS and CDR2 SASEGT. The CDR3 region is CASSEAQGQGADEQYF. Written as DNA, the CDR3 is TGTGCCAGCAGTGAAGCCCAGGGCCAGGGGGCTGACGAGCAGTACTTC.

This clone was seen a few times. The rearrangement links TRBV5-1 to TRBJ1-3; 9 bases match TRBD1. Per the germline V gene, CDR1 is SGHRS and CDR2 is YFSETQ. The CDR3 loop spans 15 amino acids. With 7 bases clipped from V and 3 bases from J, the junction kept 8 bases outside the gene matches. The CDR3 protein is CASHPTGGRGNTIYF. DNA for the CDR3: TGCGCCAGCCATCCTACAGGGGGCCGTGGAAACACCATATATTTT.

The rearrangement links TRBV6-6 to TRBJ2-7; 11 bases align to TRBD1. This CDR3 contains 15 residues. Germline loops: CDR1 MNHNY, CDR2 SVGAGI (reference sequence). J gave up 2 bases and V 2 bases, and 2 bases lay outside the gene matches. CDR3 protein: CASSYPGQGAYEQYF. Here the CDR3 DNA reads TGTGCCAGCAGTTACCCGGGACAGGGGGCCTACGAGCAGTACTTC.

V is TRBV7-3 and J is TRBJ1-2, with 10 bases aligning to TRBD1. Germline trimming cut 6 bases from V and 7 bases from J; bases unmatched to any gene: 14. The CDR3 has 16 residues. The germline gives CDR1 SGHTA, CDR2 FQGTGA. For the CDR3, the DNA is TGTGCCAGCAGACCTACCCCGGGACAGGGGATCCCTGGCTACACCTTC. The encoded protein is CASRPTPGQGIPGYTF.

The CDR3 protein is CASSAGGTNEKLFF. The CDR3 DNA follows: TGTGCCAGCAGCGCCGGGGGGACGAATGAAAAACTGTTTTTT. J is TRBJ1-4 and V is TRBV9; a possible D gene is TRBD1 (5 bases). Trimming shortened V by 3 bases and J by 5 bases, and 11 bases separated the two germline ends. CDR1 SGDLS and CDR2 YYNGEE come from the germline V gene. CDR3 length: 14 amino acids.

V gene TRBV5-6 combines with J gene TRBJ2-3; D remains unclear. The CDR3 runs to 12 residues. Germline CDR1 reads SGHDT; CDR2 reads YYEEEE. The V end lost 0 bases, the J end lost 10 bases, and 9 bases lay between the germline ends. The CDR3 nucleotides read TGTGCCAGCAGCTTGGTGTCAGTCCCGCAGTATTTT. Amino acid sequence: CASSLVSVPQYF.

The rearrangement joins TRBV19 to TRBJ1-5; D may be TRBD1 (5 bases). Germline V gives CDR1 LNHDA, CDR2 SQIVND (reference sequence). Trimming left V 6 bases short and J 5 bases short, with 11 bases between. This CDR3 contains 13 residues. CDR3 residues: CASRTGSYQPQHF. The CDR3 region has the DNA TGTGCCAGTAGAACAGGCTCCTATCAGCCCCAGCATTTT.

This chain links TRBV5-1 with TRBJ2-7, with 7 bases that match TRBD1. The V gene end was trimmed by 7 bases and the J gene end by 0 bases; junction bases not matched to a gene: 7. Germline-derived CDR1 and CDR2 are SGHRS and YFSETQ. The CDR3 loop spans 14 amino acids. CDR3 loop: CASSLYRGSYEQYF. The CDR3 DNA is TGCGCCAGCTCTCTTTACAGGGGCTCCTACGAGCAGTACTTC.

The chain has TRBV9 and TRBJ2-7; D is perhaps TRBD1 (6 bases). With 5 bases removed from V and 0 bases from J, the gap between germline ends came to 18 bases. CDR1 and CDR2 from the germline V gene are SGDLS and YYNGEE. The CDR3 consists of 16 residues. The CDR3 DNA reads as TGTGCCAGCAGTGACGGACAGTCTACCCTCTCCTACGAGCAGTACTTC. This codes for CASSDGQSTLSYEQYF.

The V gene is TRBV5-8, the J gene TRBJ2-7, with D possibly being TRBD2 (5 bases). Germline assignment: CDR1 SGHTS and CDR2 YDEGEE. The CDR3 is 15 amino acids. V was clipped by 6 bases and J by 2 bases, with 18 bases between them. The CDR3 DNA reads TGTGCCAGCATATCCCTCAGCGGAGGTACCTACGAGCAGTACTTC. Protein: CASISLSGGTYEQYF.

The rearrangement links TRBV7-6 to TRBJ1-4, with D maybe TRBD1 (5 bases). V was cut by 3 bases and J by 2 bases, with 10 bases left in between. The CDR3 contains 15 residues. Germline-derived CDR1 and CDR2 are SGHVS and FNYEAQ. DNA of the CDR3: TGTGCCAGCAGCTTTCCAGGGCGGACTAATGAAAAACTGTTTTTT. It yields the protein CASSFPGRTNEKLFF. The variable domain in full, with the rest retrieved from reference TRBV7-6 and TRBJ1-4, is GAGVSQSPRYKVTKRGQDVALRCDPISGHVSLYWYRQALGQGPEFLTYFNYEAQQDKSGLPNDRFSAERPEGSISTLTIQRTEQRDSAMYRCASSFPGRTNEKLFFGSGTQLSVL.

The chain has TRBV5-1 and TRBJ2-7, with D hard to call. This CDR3 spans 16 amino acids. V lost 0 bases and J lost 9, with 22 bases in between. Looked up from germline, CDR1 is SGHRS and CDR2 is YFSETQ. The CDR3 region is CASSLAGINLPQLQYF. The CDR3 DNA reads as TGCGCCAGCAGCTTGGCGGGTATCAACCTCCCCCAGTTGCAGTACTTC.

The rearrangement uses TRBV7-9 and TRBJ2-1; 10 bases are a match to TRBD2. The trim removed 5 bases at V and 0 bases at J, leaving 7 bases unmatched. Germline V lookup: CDR1 SEHNR, CDR2 FQNEAQ (reference sequence). The CDR3 covers 17 residues. The CDR3 DNA follows: TGTGCCAGCAGCCCCAAGCGGGAGGGCCCCTCCTACAATGAGCAGTTCTTC. Its translation: CASSPKREGPSYNEQFF.

This clone was observed at least ten times. This chain uses TRBV5-4 with TRBJ2-7, with D hard to call. Trimming stripped 2 bases from V and 2 bases from J, with 11 bases between. This CDR3 is 14 amino acids long. The germline gives CDR1 SGHNT, CDR2 YYREEE (reference sequence). The CDR3 loop reads CASSLTANAYEQYF. The CDR3 DNA sequence: TGTGCCAGCAGCTTAACAGCTAACGCCTACGAGCAGTACTTC.

The CDR3 loop is CASSDLSSSSGLTYEQYF. For the CDR3, the DNA is TGTGCCAGCAGTGATTTGTCATCCTCTAGCGGACTTACCTACGAGCAGTACTTC. The J gene is TRBJ2-7, the V gene TRBV2, with 7 bases that match TRBD2. Trimming removed 3 bases from V and 2 bases from J; junction bases left unmatched: 16. CDR1 is SNHLY, CDR2 FYNNEI, per germline. This CDR3 region has 18 residues.